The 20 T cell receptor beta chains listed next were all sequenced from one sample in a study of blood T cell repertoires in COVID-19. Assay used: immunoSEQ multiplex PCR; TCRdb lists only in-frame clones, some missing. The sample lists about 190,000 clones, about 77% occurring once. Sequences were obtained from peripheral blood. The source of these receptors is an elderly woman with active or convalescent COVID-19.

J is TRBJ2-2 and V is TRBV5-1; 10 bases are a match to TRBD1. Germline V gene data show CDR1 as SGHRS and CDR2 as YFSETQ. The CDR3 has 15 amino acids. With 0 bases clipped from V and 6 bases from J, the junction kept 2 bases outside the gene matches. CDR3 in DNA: TGCGCCAGCAGCTTGGATGGACAGGGGGCCGGGGAGCTGTTTTTT. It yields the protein CASSLDGQGAGELFF.

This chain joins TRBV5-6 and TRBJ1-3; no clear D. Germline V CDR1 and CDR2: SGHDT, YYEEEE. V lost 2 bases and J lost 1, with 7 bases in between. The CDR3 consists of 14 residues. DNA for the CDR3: TGTGCCAGCAGCTTCGGGAGTTCTGGAAACACCATATATTTT. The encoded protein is CASSFGSSGNTIYF.

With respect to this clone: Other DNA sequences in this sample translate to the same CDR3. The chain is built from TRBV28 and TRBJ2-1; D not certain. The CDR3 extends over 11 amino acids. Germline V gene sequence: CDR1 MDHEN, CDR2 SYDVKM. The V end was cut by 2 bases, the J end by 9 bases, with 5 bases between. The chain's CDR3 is CASSLRGEQFF. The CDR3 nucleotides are TGTGCCAGCAGTTTAAGAGGTGAGCAGTTCTTC.

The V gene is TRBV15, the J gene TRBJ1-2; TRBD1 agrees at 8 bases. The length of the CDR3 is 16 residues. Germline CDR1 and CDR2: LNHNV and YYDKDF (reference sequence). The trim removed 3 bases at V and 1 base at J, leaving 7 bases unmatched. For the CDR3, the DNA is TGTGCCACCAGCAGTAACAGGGGGACAATTAACTATGGCTACACCTTC. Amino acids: CATSSNRGTINYGYTF.

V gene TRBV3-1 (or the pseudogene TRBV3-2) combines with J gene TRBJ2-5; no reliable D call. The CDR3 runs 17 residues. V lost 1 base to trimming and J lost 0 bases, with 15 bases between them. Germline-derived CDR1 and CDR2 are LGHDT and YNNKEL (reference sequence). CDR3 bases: TGTGCCAGCAGCCAAGGTACTGCCTTGAGGCACCAAGAGACCCAGTACTTC. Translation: CASSQGTALRHQETQYF.

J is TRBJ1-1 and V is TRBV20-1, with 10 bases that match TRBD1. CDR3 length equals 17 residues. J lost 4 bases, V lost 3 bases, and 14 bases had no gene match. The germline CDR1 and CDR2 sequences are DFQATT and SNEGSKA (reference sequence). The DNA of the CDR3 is TGCAGTGCTAGTCATGCATTCAGGACAGGGGGTGTCACTGAAGCTTTCTTT. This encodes CSASHAFRTGGVTEAFF.

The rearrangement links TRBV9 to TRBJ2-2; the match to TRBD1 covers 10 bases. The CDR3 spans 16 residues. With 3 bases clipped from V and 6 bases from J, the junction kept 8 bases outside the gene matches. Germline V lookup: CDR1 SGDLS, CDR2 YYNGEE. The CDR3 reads CASSGGGTGAPGELFF. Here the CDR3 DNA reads TGTGCCAGCAGCGGGGGAGGGACAGGGGCCCCCGGGGAGCTGTTTTTT.

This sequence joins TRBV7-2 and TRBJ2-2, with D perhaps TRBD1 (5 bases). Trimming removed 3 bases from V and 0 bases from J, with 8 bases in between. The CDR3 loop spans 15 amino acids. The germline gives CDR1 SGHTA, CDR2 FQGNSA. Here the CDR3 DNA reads TGTGCCAGCAGCTTTAGACAGACGAACACCGGGGAGCTGTTTTTT. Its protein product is CASSFRQTNTGELFF.

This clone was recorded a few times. CDR3 coding DNA: TGTGCCAGCAGCCTCAAGGGGGACACCATATATTTT. Encoded protein: CASSLKGDTIYF. V gene TRBV6-6 combines with J gene TRBJ1-3; possibly TRBD1 for D (6 bases). The V and J ends lost 6 bases and 8 bases respectively, with 11 bases between them. CDR3 size: 12 residues. Per the germline V gene, CDR1 is MNHNY and CDR2 is SVGAGI (reference sequence).

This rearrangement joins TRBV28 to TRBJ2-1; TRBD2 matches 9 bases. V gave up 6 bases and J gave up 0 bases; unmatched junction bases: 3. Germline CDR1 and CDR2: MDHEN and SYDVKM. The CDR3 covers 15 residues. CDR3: CASRGGGASYNEQFF. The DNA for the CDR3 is TGTGCCAGCAGGGGCGGGGGGGCCTCCTACAATGAGCAGTTCTTC.

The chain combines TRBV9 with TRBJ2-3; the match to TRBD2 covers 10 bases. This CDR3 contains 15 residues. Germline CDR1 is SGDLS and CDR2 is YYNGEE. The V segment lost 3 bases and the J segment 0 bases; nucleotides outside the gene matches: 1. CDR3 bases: TGTGCCAGCAGCGATAGCGGGAGGAGCACAGATACGCAGTATTTT. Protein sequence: CASSDSGRSTDTQYF.

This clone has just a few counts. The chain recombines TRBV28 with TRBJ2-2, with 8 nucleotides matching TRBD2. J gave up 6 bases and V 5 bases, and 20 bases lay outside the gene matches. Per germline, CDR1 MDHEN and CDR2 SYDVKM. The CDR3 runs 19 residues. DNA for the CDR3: TGTGCCAGCAGTGAAAGCGGGGGCGCAGAATTAACTCGGCCCGGGGAGCTGTTTTTT. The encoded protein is CASSESGGAELTRPGELFF.

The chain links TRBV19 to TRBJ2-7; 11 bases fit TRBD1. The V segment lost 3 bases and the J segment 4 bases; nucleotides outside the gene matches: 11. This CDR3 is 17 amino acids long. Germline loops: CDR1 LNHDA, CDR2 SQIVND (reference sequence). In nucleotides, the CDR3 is TGTGCCAGTAGTATGCGGCATGCGGGACAGGGGGTTTACGAGCAGTACTTC. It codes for CASSMRHAGQGVYEQYF.

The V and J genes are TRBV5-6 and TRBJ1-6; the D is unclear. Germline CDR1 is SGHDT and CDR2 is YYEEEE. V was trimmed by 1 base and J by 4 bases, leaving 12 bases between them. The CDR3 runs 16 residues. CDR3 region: CASSLMRGMYNSPLHF. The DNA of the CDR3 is TGTGCCAGCAGCTTGATGCGGGGAATGTATAATTCACCCCTCCACTTT.

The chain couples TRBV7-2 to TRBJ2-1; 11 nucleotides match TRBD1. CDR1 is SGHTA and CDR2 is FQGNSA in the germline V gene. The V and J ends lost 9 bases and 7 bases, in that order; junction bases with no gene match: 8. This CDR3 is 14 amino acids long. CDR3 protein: CARNRDRGVNEQFF. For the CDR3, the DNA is TGTGCCAGAAACCGGGACAGGGGGGTGAATGAGCAGTTCTTC.

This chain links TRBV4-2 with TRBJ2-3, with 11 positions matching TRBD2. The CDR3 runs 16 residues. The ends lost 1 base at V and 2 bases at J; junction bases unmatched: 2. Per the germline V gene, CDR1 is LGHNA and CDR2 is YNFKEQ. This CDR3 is CASSQGLAGSTDTQYF. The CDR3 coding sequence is TGTGCCAGCAGCCAAGGACTAGCGGGGTCCACAGATACGCAGTATTTT.

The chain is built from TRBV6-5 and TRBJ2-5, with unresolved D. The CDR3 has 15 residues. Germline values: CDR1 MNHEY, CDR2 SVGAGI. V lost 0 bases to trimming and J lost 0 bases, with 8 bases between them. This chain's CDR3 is CASSYSPVHQETQYF. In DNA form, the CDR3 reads TGTGCCAGCAGTTACTCCCCGGTGCACCAAGAGACCCAGTACTTC.

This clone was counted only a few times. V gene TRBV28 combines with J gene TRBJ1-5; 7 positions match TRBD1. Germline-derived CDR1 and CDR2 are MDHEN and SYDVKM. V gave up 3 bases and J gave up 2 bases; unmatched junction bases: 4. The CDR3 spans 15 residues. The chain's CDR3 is CASSLTGSGNQPQHF. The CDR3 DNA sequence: TGTGCCAGCAGTTTGACAGGGTCCGGCAATCAGCCCCAGCATTTT.

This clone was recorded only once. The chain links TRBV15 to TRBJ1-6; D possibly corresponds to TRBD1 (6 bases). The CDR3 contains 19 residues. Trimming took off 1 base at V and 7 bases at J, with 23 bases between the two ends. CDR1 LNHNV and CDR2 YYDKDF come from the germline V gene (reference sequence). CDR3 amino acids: CATSRVGSFGGGGNSPLHF. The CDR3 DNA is TGTGCCACCAGCAGAGTGGGCTCATTTGGGGGAGGGGGAAATTCACCCCTCCACTTT.

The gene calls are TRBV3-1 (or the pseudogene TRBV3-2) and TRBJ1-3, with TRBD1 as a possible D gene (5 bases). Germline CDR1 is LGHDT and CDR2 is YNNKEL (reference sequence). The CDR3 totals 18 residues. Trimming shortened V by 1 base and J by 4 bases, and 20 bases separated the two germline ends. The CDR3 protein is CASSQGSVLRGSGNTIYF. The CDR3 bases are TGTGCCAGCAGCCAAGGTTCTGTGCTTCGGGGGTCGGGAAACACCATATATTTT.